This T cell receptor beta chain came from a study of blood T cell repertoires in COVID-19. About the study: Acute and convalescent COVID-19 specimens originated in the United States, Italy and Spain. T cells, B-cell-depleted T cells, or PBMCs supplied cDNA or gDNA.

Trimming took 3 bases from V and 1 from J, leaving 7 bases between them. From germline, CDR1 is MNHEY and CDR2 SMNVEV (reference sequence). This CDR3 has 14 amino acids. As processed by the authors: Estimated nucleated cell counts came from reference gene primer amplification. Assay: immunoSEQ multiplex PCR; the TCRdb copy retains only in-frame clones and omits some. The DNA was the basis for D and trimming; V, J and clone size are from that table. The sample lists 85,000 to 130,000 clones; roughly 90% were seen once. The TCR sequence derives from a man aged 65-85 years with acute or convalescent COVID-19. The sequencing sample was made of peripheral blood. This chain connects TRBV27 to TRBJ1-5, with D possibly being TRBD1 (6 bases). The chain's CDR3 is CASSFGQSNQPQHF. Written as DNA, the CDR3 is TGTGCCAGCAGTTTCGGACAGAGCAATCAGCCCCAGCATTTT.